This T cell receptor beta chain was sequenced in a study of cytomegalovirus exposure and HLA in healthy donors. Study conclusions and caveats: In a later analysis, TCR beta V- and J-gene trimming was associated with a missense DCLRE1C variant. Accurate HLA-A and HLA-B prediction from TCR beta sequences was reported for most subjects. Reported performance of the classifier showed diagnosis of cytomegalovirus status with high specificity and sensitivity.

After removal of 0 bases from V and 6 bases from J, the junction contained 4 bases not matched to a gene. CDR3 length equals 15 residues. From germline, CDR1 is MNHEY and CDR2 SVGAGI. Vbeta (60) and Jbeta (13) primers were used in the PCR. Measured with immunoSEQ multiplex PCR; TCRdb has only the in-frame clones, and not every one. Of under 170,000 clones in the sample, approximately 79% were seen once. As regards this clone: Its antigen is not known.

This receptor was taken from a man between 45 and 60 years old in good health and CMV-seropositive. Sequencing was done on a sample of PBMCs. The chain joins TRBV6-5 to TRBJ2-4; TRBD1 agrees at 8 bases. CDR3 DNA: TGTGCCAGCAGTTACTCGGGAACAGGGGGAAACATTCAGTACTTC. Amino acid sequence: CASSYSGTGGNIQYF.